The 11 T cell receptor beta chains below all came from one sample that was sequenced in a study of blood T cell repertoires in COVID-19. The assay was immunoSEQ multiplex PCR, and TCRdb's table has in-frame clones only and misses some. The data hold 650,000 to 800,000 clones, with just under 90% observed a single time. Sequenced input: peripheral blood. The receptors stem from a woman under 30 with acute or convalescent COVID-19.

The chain links TRBV3-1 (or the pseudogene TRBV3-2) to TRBJ2-3; possibly TRBD1 for D (5 bases). Trimming removed 3 bases at V and 2 bases at J, with 12 bases between. Per germline, CDR1 LGHDT and CDR2 YNNKEL (reference sequence). This CDR3 has 15 residues. CDR3 protein: CASSQSGRDTDTQYF. Written as DNA, the CDR3 is TGTGCCAGCAGCCAGTCGGGCAGGGACACAGATACGCAGTATTTT.

J is TRBJ1-2 and V is TRBV9, with D perhaps TRBD1 (6 bases). Germline CDR1 reads SGDLS; CDR2 reads YYNGEE. The CDR3 has 16 amino acids. V was clipped by 3 bases and J by 8 bases, with 23 bases between them. This CDR3 reads CASSASPSAGAYGYTF. CDR3 nucleotides: TGTGCCAGCAGCGCGAGCCCCTCGGCGGGGGCATACGGCTACACCTTC.

The chain joins TRBV4-3 to TRBJ1-5; 8 bases align to TRBD1. Germline V lookup: CDR1 LGHNA, CDR2 YSLEER. J was trimmed by 3 bases and V by 1 base; bases with no gene match: 5. This CDR3 region has 16 residues. Here the CDR3 DNA reads TGCGCCAGCAGCCAAGGACAGGGGAAATCCAATCAGCCCCAGCATTTT. It codes for CASSQGQGKSNQPQHF.

The chain combines TRBV6-5 with TRBJ2-5, with 7 bases that match TRBD1. CDR3 length: 15 amino acids. CDR1 and CDR2 (germline): MNHEY, SVGAGI. After removal of 3 bases from V and 3 bases from J, the junction contained 7 bases not matched to a gene. CDR3 residues: CASSYSGGQKETQYF. CDR3 bases: TGTGCCAGCAGTTATTCTGGGGGACAGAAAGAGACCCAGTACTTC.

This chain links TRBV10-3 with TRBJ2-1; 7 nucleotides agree with TRBD2. The V and J ends lost 4 bases and 3 bases, in that order; junction bases with no gene match: 6. CDR3 length: 15 amino acids. CDR1 and CDR2 from the germline V gene are ENHRY and SYGVKD. The CDR3: CAISVGGGSYNEQFF. The CDR3 DNA sequence: TGTGCCATCAGTGTGGGGGGGGGAAGCTACAATGAGCAGTTCTTC.

The CDR3 sequence: CASSPMGASSTDTQYF. CDR3 nucleotides: TGCGCCAGCAGCCCTATGGGGGCTTCTAGCACAGATACGCAGTATTTT. The chain joins TRBV5-1 to TRBJ2-3; D is possibly TRBD1 (6 bases). V lost 4 bases and J lost 0, with 15 bases in between. The CDR3 covers 16 residues. Germline CDR1 and CDR2: SGHRS and YFSETQ.

The gene calls are TRBV10-3 and TRBJ2-7, with 8 nucleotides matching TRBD1. Per germline, CDR1 ENHRY and CDR2 SYGVKD. V lost 7 bases to trimming and J lost 6 bases; unmatched junction nucleotides: 2. CDR3 length: 11 amino acids. Written as DNA, the CDR3 is TGTGCCATCAAGGACAGGGCCGAGCAGTACTTC. Translating gives CAIKDRAEQYF.

This clone was recorded a few times. J is TRBJ1-3 and V is TRBV5-1, with TRBD1 matching over 11 bases. Trimming at V came to 3 bases and at J to 7 bases, leaving 0 bases not matched to a gene. Germline CDR1 reads SGHRS; CDR2 reads YFSETQ. This CDR3 contains 13 residues. The CDR3 DNA follows: TGCGCCAGCAGCTGGGACAGGGGGAACACCATATATTTT. Encoded protein: CASSWDRGNTIYF. The whole variable domain, remainder taken from reference TRBV5-1 and TRBJ1-3, is KAGVTQTPRYLIKTRGQQVTLSCSPISGHRSVSWYQQTPGQGLQFLFEYFSETQRNKGNFPGRFSGRQFSNSRSEMNVSTLELGDSALYLCASSWDRGNTIYFGEGSWLTVV.

J is TRBJ2-1 and V is TRBV3-1 (or the pseudogene TRBV3-2); D not certain. With 4 bases removed from V and 2 bases from J, the gap between germline ends came to 12 bases. The CDR3 consists of 15 residues. Germline assignment: CDR1 LGHDT and CDR2 YNNKEL (reference sequence). CDR3 in amino acids: CASSLKRQTYNEQFF. Written as DNA, the CDR3 is TGTGCCAGCAGCCTCAAGAGGCAGACCTACAATGAGCAGTTCTTC.

The V gene is TRBV5-1, the J gene TRBJ2-3; 12 bases are shared with TRBD2. The germline V gene has CDR1 SGHRS and CDR2 YFSETQ. The CDR3 covers 17 residues. Trimming at V came to 4 bases and at J to 0 bases, leaving 6 bases not matched to a gene. This CDR3 reads CASSRTGTSGSTDTQYF. CDR3 DNA: TGCGCCAGCAGCAGGACCGGGACTAGCGGGAGCACAGATACGCAGTATTTT.

The J gene is TRBJ1-4, the V gene TRBV19; TRBD1 agrees at 12 bases. With 4 bases clipped from V and 6 bases from J, the junction kept 0 bases outside the gene matches. In germline, CDR1 is LNHDA, CDR2 SQIVND (reference sequence). The CDR3 contains 14 residues. The CDR3 sequence is CASSRDRGHEKLFF. DNA for the CDR3: TGTGCCAGTAGTAGGGACAGGGGGCATGAAAAACTGTTTTTT.